The rows below give T cell receptor beta chains drawn from one sample of a study of blood T cell repertoires in COVID-19. Profiled with immunoSEQ multiplex PCR; TCRdb holds only in-frame clones, not every one. The table includes about 150,000 clones, approximately 87% detected once. Source material: peripheral blood. These receptors all come from a woman aged 45-59 years with active or convalescent COVID-19. CDR3s include the opening cysteine and the closing phenylalanine or tryptophan. Fields, in order: CDR3 protein, CDR3 DNA, D gene, V gene, J gene, clone size. A D gene is named only where the DNA matches it firmly. Size tells how often a clone was seen (once, few, many) or the class of an expanded clone, and some rows leave it out.

CDR3: CASSKEGFHGREVDQPQHF
DNA: TGTGCCAGCAGCAAAGAAGGATTTCATGGCAGGGAAGTGGATCAGCCCCAGCATTTT
D: NA
V: TRBV21-1
J: TRBJ1-5
size: once

CDR3: CASSPGTGSQPQHF
DNA: TGTGCCAGCAGCCCCGGGACAGGGAGTCAGCCCCAGCATTTT
D: TRBD1
V: TRBV4-2
J: TRBJ1-5
size: NA

CDR3: CASSQMSGGSYNEQFF
DNA: TGTGCCAGCAGCCAAATGTCGGGGGGCTCCTACAATGAGCAGTTCTTC
D: TRBD2
V: TRBV3-1/TRBV3-2
J: TRBJ2-1
size: NA

CDR3: CASSNQGTNTEAFF
DNA: TGTGCCAGCAGCAACCAGGGCACGAACACTGAAGCTTTCTTT
D: NA
V: TRBV6-5
J: TRBJ1-1
size: NA

CDR3: CASGSGDGAQPQHF
DNA: TGTGCTAGTGGTTCGGGGGACGGGGCTCAGCCCCAGCATTTT
D: NA
V: TRBV12-5
J: TRBJ1-5
size: NA

CDR3: CASSLGTLAGTYEQYF
DNA: TGTGCCAGCAGCTTAGGAACCCTAGCGGGAACCTACGAGCAGTACTTC
D: TRBD2
V: TRBV11-2
J: TRBJ2-7
size: NA

CDR3: CASSLDRGRAKNIQYF
DNA: TGTGCCAGCAGCCTCGACAGGGGGCGGGCCAAAAACATTCAGTACTTC
D: TRBD1
V: TRBV7-2
J: TRBJ2-4
size: NA

CDR3: CASSSTDRVAFF
DNA: TGTGCCAGCAGCTCGACGGACAGGGTAGCTTTCTTT
D: TRBD1
V: TRBV7-2
J: TRBJ1-1
size: NA

CDR3: CASSFTTTDTQYF
DNA: TGTGCCAGCAGCTTCACTACCACAGATACGCAGTATTTT
D: NA
V: TRBV7-3
J: TRBJ2-3
size: few

CDR3: CASRQGSVKNIQYF
DNA: TGTGCCAGCAGACAGGGTAGTGTCAAAAACATTCAGTACTTC
D: NA
V: TRBV28
J: TRBJ2-4
size: NA

CDR3: CASSSFGGRSYNEQFF
DNA: TGTGCCAGCAGCTCATTCGGGGGTCGCTCCTACAATGAGCAGTTCTTC
D: NA
V: TRBV7-2
J: TRBJ2-1
size: NA

CDR3: CASVLGLAGVGELFF
DNA: TGTGCCAGTGTGTTAGGACTAGCGGGAGTTGGGGAGCTGTTTTTT
D: TRBD2
V: TRBV2
J: TRBJ2-2
size: NA

CDR3: CAWSPGQNTEAFF
DNA: TGTGCCTGGAGTCCGGGACAGAACACTGAAGCTTTCTTT
D: NA
V: TRBV30
J: TRBJ1-1
size: once

CDR3: CASSLGPSVGTDTQYF
DNA: TGTGCCAGCAGCCTAGGGCCGAGCGTTGGCACAGATACGCAGTATTTT
D: NA
V: TRBV7-2
J: TRBJ2-3
size: NA

CDR3: CSVEEGASGRALQETQYF
DNA: TGCAGCGTTGAAGAAGGAGCTAGCGGGAGGGCCCTTCAAGAGACCCAGTACTTC
D: TRBD2
V: TRBV29-1
J: TRBJ2-5
size: NA

CDR3: CASSQAMEGSYTF
DNA: TGCGCCAGCAGCCAAGCGATGGAGGGTAGCTACACCTTC
D: NA
V: TRBV4-3
J: TRBJ1-2
size: once

CDR3: CATSRREGGYTF
DNA: TGTGCCACCAGCAGGAGGGAGGGTGGCTACACCTTC
D: NA
V: TRBV15
J: TRBJ1-2
size: NA

CDR3: CASTSSGRRRGRDTEAFF
DNA: TGTGCCAGCACCTCCTCGGGACGACGGAGAGGGAGGGACACTGAAGCTTTCTTT
D: NA
V: TRBV28
J: TRBJ1-1
size: NA

CDR3: CASSSTSGTVSEQYF
DNA: TGTGCCAGCAGCTCGACCAGCGGGACGGTCTCCGAGCAGTACTTC
D: TRBD2
V: TRBV2
J: TRBJ2-7
size: NA